Sequencing of this TCR beta chain was carried out in a study of patients and donors after allogeneic stem cell transplantation (dated by TCRdb to between 2020 and 2021). Libraries were prepared through RT-PCR. Instrument on record: NextSeq 550. The public sequencing data were trimmed at Q25 with fastp and processed into clonotypes with MiXCR by TCRdb, which kept only in-frame beta chains. Every distinct CDR3 protein forms one entry, paired with its most common genes and DNA. This sample comprises approximately 410,000 distinct CDR3 sequences, more than 15% of them detected only once. Roughly 7.2% of the sample is in the top ten clones. The V and J ends are trimmed by 1 base and 3 bases, leaving 7 bases between them. The CDR3 goes from the cysteine to the phenylalanine over 13 residues. The sequence is cut down to CDR3 DNA, 39 bases in frame from base 1. CDR1 and CDR2 were assigned from the germline V gene as SNHLY and FYNNEI.

This clonotype was seen only a few times. There is no known antigen for this receptor. Per-base qualities were not stored, and no clone one base away is much larger. The V and J genes are TRBV2 and TRBJ2-7; confidence is insufficient to name the D gene. The sequence came from a human donor who was either an allogeneic HSCT recipient or a stem cell or donor lymphocyte infusion donor (not recorded which). It is not recorded whose cells these are; they may come from a transplant donor. Sequencing was done on a sample of blood, either unsorted or a sorted T cell fraction (not recorded which). The CDR3 loop reads CASSEENYYEQYF. The bases are TGTGCCAGCAGTGAAGAAAACTACTACGAGCAGTACTTC. Here the CDR3 is joined to the reference TRBV2 and TRBJ2-7 genes, and the full variable domain is: EPEVTQTPSHQVTQMGQEVILRCVPISNHLYFYWYRQILGQKVEFLVSFYNNEISEKSEIFDDQFSVERPDGSNFTLKIRSTKLEDSAMYFCASSEENYYEQYFGPGTRLTVT.